The clone carrying this T cell receptor beta chain was seen only a few times. The method was immunoSEQ multiplex PCR; TCRdb's version includes in-frame clones alone and lacks a portion of them. This sample has approximately 120,000 clones, with about 83% found just once. The data were taken from a study of blood T cell repertoires in COVID-19. V dropped 6 bases and J dropped 2 bases, with 14 bases sitting between them. This CDR3 comprises 15 residues. Germline V CDR1 and CDR2: SNHLY, FYNNEI. Sequencing was done on a sample of peripheral blood. The sequence was collected from a human donor in a cohort sampled during active COVID-19. This chain links TRBV2 with TRBJ1-5; D uncertain. The CDR3 sequence is CASRDSWGGNQPQHF. CDR3 DNA sequence: TGTGCCAGCAGGGACTCCTGGGGAGGCAATCAGCCCCAGCATTTT.